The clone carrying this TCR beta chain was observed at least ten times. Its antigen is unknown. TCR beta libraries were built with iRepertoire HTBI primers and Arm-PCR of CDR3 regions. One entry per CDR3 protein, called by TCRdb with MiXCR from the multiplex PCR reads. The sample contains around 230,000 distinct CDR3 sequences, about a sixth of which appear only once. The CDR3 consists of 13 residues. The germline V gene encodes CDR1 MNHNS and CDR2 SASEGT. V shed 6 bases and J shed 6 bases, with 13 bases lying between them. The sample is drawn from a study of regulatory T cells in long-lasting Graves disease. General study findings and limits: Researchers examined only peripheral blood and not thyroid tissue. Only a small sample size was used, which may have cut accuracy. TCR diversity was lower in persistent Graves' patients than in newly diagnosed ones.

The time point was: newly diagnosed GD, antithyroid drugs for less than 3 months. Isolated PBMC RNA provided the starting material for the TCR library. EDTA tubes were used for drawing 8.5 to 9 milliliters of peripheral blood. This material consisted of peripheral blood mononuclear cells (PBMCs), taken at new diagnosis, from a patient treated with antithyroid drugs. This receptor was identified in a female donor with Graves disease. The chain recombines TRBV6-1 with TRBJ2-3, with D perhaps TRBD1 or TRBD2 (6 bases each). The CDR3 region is CASRSGGFDTQYF. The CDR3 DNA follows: TGTGCCAGCAGGTCCGGGGGCTTTGATACGCAGTATTTT.